This T cell receptor beta chain was identified in a study of T cells in localized non-small cell lung cancer. Study outcomes and limitations: Adjacent lung tissue had a median around 50 of the top 100 clones found in the tumor.

TCRdb's table, derived via immunoSEQ multiplex PCR, lists solely in-frame clones and lacks some. The data contain under 1,500 clones, more than 15% of them seen just once; the ten biggest clones take up 9.4%. Harvested at least 2 cm beyond the tumor margin, adjacent lung showed no atypia. By sample fraction, this clone is large (0.1 to 1%). The antigen remains undetermined. The CDR3 totals 16 residues. Germline V gene data show CDR1 as SGHNT and CDR2 as YENEEA. Trimming shortened V by 5 bases and J by 5 bases, and 22 bases separated the two germline ends. The specimen comprised normal lung tissue next to the tumor, sampled before any cancer treatment. The V and J genes are TRBV11-3 and TRBJ2-7; TRBD2 is a possible D gene (7 bases). This clonotype originated in a woman aged 35-70 years with stage I lung adenocarcinoma. The CDR3 spells CASSPGRGTTRDEQYF. Written as DNA, the CDR3 is TGTGCCAGCAGCCCAGGGCGGGGGACAACCCGAGACGAGCAGTACTTC.